The 27 T cell receptor beta chains in this list originate from one sample, sequenced in a study of T cell responses to AZD1222 COVID-19 vaccine. The assay was immunoSEQ multiplex PCR, and TCRdb's table has in-frame clones only and misses some. The repertoire holds roughly 180,000 clones, with approximately 90% as singletons. The starting material was peripheral blood, obtained 28 days after the second AZD1222 dose. All receptors come from an adult who received the AZD1222 COVID-19 vaccine.

The rearrangement uses TRBV20-1 and TRBJ2-4, with TRBD1 matching 9 bases. The V segment lost 3 bases and the J segment 1 base; nucleotides outside the gene matches: 10. There are 17 residues in the CDR3. Germline loops: CDR1 DFQATT, CDR2 SNEGSKA (reference sequence). The DNA of the CDR3 is TGCAGTGCTAGTGGGGTGGGACAGGGAAGGGCCAAAAACATTCAGTACTTC. This gives the protein CSASGVGQGRAKNIQYF.

The gene calls are TRBV4-2 and TRBJ1-5; D remains unclear. Looked up from germline, CDR1 is LGHNA and CDR2 is YNFKEQ. This CDR3 has 15 residues. V lost 0 bases and J 5 bases, leaving 11 bases between the germline ends. CDR3 nucleotide sequence: TGTGCCAGCAGCCAAGACCCAGGAAGGGATCAGCCCCAGCATTTT. It translates to CASSQDPGRDQPQHF.

The V call is TRBV27, the J call TRBJ1-2; D is ambiguous. The CDR3 totals 13 residues. Per germline, CDR1 MNHEY and CDR2 SMNVEV (reference sequence). V was trimmed by 4 bases and J by 4 bases, leaving 10 bases between them. CDR3 DNA sequence: TGTGCCAGCAGTTCCGGGCCAGCCTATGGCTACACCTTC. Amino acids: CASSSGPAYGYTF.

The chain joins TRBV15 to TRBJ2-1; D is possibly TRBD1 (6 bases). The CDR3 totals 16 residues. The germline V and J ends were trimmed by 0 bases and 5 bases, with 14 bases remaining between them. Germline CDR1 reads LNHNV; CDR2 reads YYDKDF (reference sequence). CDR3 sequence (DNA): TGTGCCACCAGCAGAGAACGCCAGGGGTACGACAATGAGCAGTTCTTC. It translates to CATSRERQGYDNEQFF.

In its sample, this clone was seen many times. CDR3 amino acids: CASSDGLSGTDTQYF. The CDR3, as DNA: TGTGCCAGCAGTGACGGACTTAGTGGCACAGATACGCAGTATTTT. The chain has TRBV6-4 and TRBJ2-3, with a possible D match to TRBD2 (5 bases). Trimming left V 2 bases short and J 1 base short, with 10 bases between. CDR1 is MRHNA, CDR2 SNTAGT, per germline. This CDR3 is built from 15 residues.

The gene calls are TRBV5-4 and TRBJ1-2; TRBD1 aligns across 10 bases. V was clipped by 3 bases and J by 6 bases; unmatched bases: 5. The CDR3 sequence is 14 residues long. Germline CDR1 reads SGHNT; CDR2 reads YYREEE (reference sequence). Here the CDR3 reads CASSYRQGADGYTF. CDR3 nucleotide sequence: TGTGCCAGCAGCTACCGACAGGGGGCGGATGGCTACACCTTC.

The V and J genes are TRBV11-2 and TRBJ2-7, with 11 bases lining up with TRBD2. Germline V gene data show CDR1 as SGHAT and CDR2 as FQNNGV. The length of the CDR3 is 15 residues. V dropped 0 bases and J dropped 10; count of bases not matched to a gene: 8. The DNA for the CDR3 is TGTGCCAGCAGCTTAGATACCACTAGCGGGAGACTTCAGTACTTC. Its protein is CASSLDTTSGRLQYF.

The rearrangement uses TRBV7-8 and TRBJ2-5; D might be TRBD1 or TRBD2, each matching 5 bases. Germline CDR1 SGHVS, CDR2 FQNEAQ. V was trimmed by 5 bases and J by 3 bases, leaving 16 bases between them. The CDR3 is 15 amino acids. This chain's CDR3 is CASSHSRDPEETQYF. CDR3 coding DNA: TGTGCCAGCAGCCATAGCCGGGACCCCGAAGAGACCCAGTACTTC. Together with reference TRBV7-8 and TRBJ2-5, the CDR3 gives the full variable domain: GAGVSQSPRYKVAKRGQDVALRCDPISGHVSLFWYQQALGQGPEFLTYFQNEAQLDKSGLPSDRFFAERPEGSVSTLKIQRTQQEDSAVYLCASSHSRDPEETQYFGPGTRLLVL.

This rearrangement joins TRBV24-1 to TRBJ1-5; 12 nucleotides agree with TRBD1. V was pared by 3 bases and J by 3 bases, with 2 bases of the junction left unmatched. The CDR3 loop spans 16 amino acids. CDR1 is KGHDR and CDR2 is SFDVKD in the germline V gene. The CDR3 loop is CATSDPGQGANQPQHF. CDR3 nucleotides: TGTGCCACCAGTGATCCGGGACAGGGGGCCAATCAGCCCCAGCATTTT.

The V and J genes are TRBV6-5 and TRBJ1-3; D not certain. Per germline, CDR1 MNHEY and CDR2 SVGAGI. Trimming took 2 bases from V and 3 from J, leaving 14 bases between them. The CDR3 sequence is 16 residues long. CDR3 nucleotide sequence: TGTGCCAGCAGTTACGAGCTTGGTGGGAGTGGAAACACCATATATTTT. It codes for CASSYELGGSGNTIYF.

The chain recombines TRBV2 with TRBJ1-5; weak D call: TRBD1 (6 bases). This CDR3 is built from 14 residues. Germline-derived CDR1 and CDR2 are SNHLY and FYNNEI. V was pared by 5 bases and J by 5 bases, with 13 bases between. The CDR3 loop is CASSPGRGDQPQHF. The CDR3 DNA sequence: TGTGCCAGCAGTCCCGGGAGGGGGGATCAGCCCCAGCATTTT.

The chain uses TRBV19 and TRBJ1-1, with 10 positions matching TRBD1. CDR3 length: 17 residues. Germline CDR1 is LNHDA and CDR2 is SQIVND (reference sequence). J was trimmed by 4 bases and V by 1 base; bases with no gene match: 9. The CDR3 protein is CASSIAPTGGYGTEAFF. CDR3 in DNA: TGTGCCAGTAGTATAGCCCCGACAGGGGGCTATGGCACTGAAGCTTTCTTT.

This chain joins TRBV13 and TRBJ2-2; possible D gene TRBD2, 6 bases. Germline CDR1 and CDR2: PRHDT and FYEKMQ (reference sequence). The CDR3 is 15 residues long. V was trimmed by 5 bases and J by 4 bases, leaving 14 bases between them. CDR3 sequence: CASSPRGRGTGELFF. The CDR3 nucleotides are TGTGCCAGCAGCCCCCGAGGGCGGGGCACCGGGGAGCTGTTTTTT.

This chain links TRBV6-5 with TRBJ1-5; D uncertain. The V gene lost 6 bases and the J gene lost 3 bases, with 12 bases spanning the gap. The CDR3 covers 14 residues. Germline CDR1 is MNHEY and CDR2 is SVGAGI. The CDR3 nucleotides read TGTGCCAGCAGGGGTGACGGTTACAATCAGCCCCAGCATTTT. Protein product: CASRGDGYNQPQHF.

The V gene is TRBV12-5, the J gene TRBJ2-1; TRBD1 aligns across 7 bases. The CDR3 is 15 residues long. Germline-derived CDR1 and CDR2 are LGHNT and FRNRAP. With 3 bases clipped from V and 10 bases from J, the junction kept 12 bases outside the gene matches. This CDR3 reads CASGFRTGERGEQFF. The CDR3 nucleotides read TGTGCTAGTGGTTTTAGAACAGGGGAGAGGGGCGAGCAGTTCTTC.

This clone was detected only a few times. The rearrangement joins TRBV6-4 to TRBJ1-5, with D hard to call. The CDR3 totals 13 residues. The V and J ends lost 3 bases and 6 bases respectively, with 9 bases between them. Germline V gene lookup returns CDR1 MRHNA and CDR2 SNTAGT. CDR3 DNA sequence: TGTGCCAGCAGTGAAACCCCCAGTCAGCCCCAGCATTTT. As protein: CASSETPSQPQHF.

V is TRBV15 and J is TRBJ2-7; weak D call: TRBD1 (5 bases). This CDR3 region has 13 residues. Trimming cost V 0 bases and J 6 bases, with 9 bases left between them. CDR1 and CDR2 from the germline V gene are LNHNV and YYDKDF (reference sequence). The DNA of the CDR3 is TGTGCCACCAGCAGAGATCGCCAGGGCGAGCAGTACTTC. Translated, it gives CATSRDRQGEQYF. The full variable domain, completed using reference TRBV15 and TRBJ2-7, is DAMVIQNPRYQVTQFGKPVTLSCSQTLNHNVMYWYQQKSSQAPKLLFHYYDKDFNNEADTPDNFQSRRPNTSFCFLDIRSPGLGDTAMYLCATSRDRQGEQYFGPGTRLTVT.

The V gene is TRBV6-5, the J gene TRBJ2-3, with 8 bases matching TRBD1. Trimming at V came to 0 bases and at J to 2 bases, leaving 4 bases not matched to a gene. In germline, CDR1 is MNHEY, CDR2 SVGAGI. This CDR3 is 16 amino acids long. The CDR3 reads CASSYSGTGPTDTQYF. DNA for the CDR3: TGTGCCAGCAGTTACTCGGGGACAGGCCCCACAGATACGCAGTATTTT.

The chain recombines TRBV18 with TRBJ1-1; D is perhaps TRBD1 (6 bases). CDR3 length: 13 residues. Germline V gene data show CDR1 as KGHSH and CDR2 as LQKENI. V was clipped by 5 bases and J by 4 bases, with 11 bases between them. In DNA, the CDR3 is TGTGCCAGCTCATCTACAGGGATCACTGAAGCTTTCTTT. This codes for CASSSTGITEAFF. Full variable domain (rest looked up from reference TRBV18 and TRBJ1-1): NAGVMQNPRHLVRRRGQEARLRCSPMKGHSHVYWYRQLPEEGLKFMVYLQKENIIDESGMPKERFSAEFPKEGPSILRIQQVVRGDSAAYFCASSSTGITEAFFGQGTRLTVV.

The V call is TRBV5-4, the J call TRBJ2-1; 10 positions match TRBD2. After removal of 3 bases from V and 10 bases from J, the junction contained 7 bases not matched to a gene. CDR3 length: 14 amino acids. Germline V CDR1 and CDR2: SGHNT, YYREEE (reference sequence). CDR3 loop: CASSSLGLAVEQFF. DNA of the CDR3: TGTGCCAGCAGCTCACTCGGACTAGCGGTGGAGCAGTTCTTC.

The chain recombines TRBV4-2 with TRBJ2-2; TRBD2 aligns across 8 bases. Trimming removed 0 bases from V and 3 bases from J; junction bases left unmatched: 12. Germline loops: CDR1 LGHNA, CDR2 YNFKEQ. CDR3 length: 19 amino acids. The CDR3 DNA sequence: TGTGCCAGCAGCCAAGATAGGTTCGGGGCTAGCGGGTACACCGGGGAGCTGTTTTTT. Its translation is CASSQDRFGASGYTGELFF.

The chain joins TRBV6-5 to TRBJ2-7; D may be TRBD1 (5 bases). Per germline, CDR1 MNHEY and CDR2 SVGAGI. Trimming shortened V by 7 bases and J by 0 bases, and 10 bases separated the two germline ends. The CDR3 totals 13 residues. The chain's CDR3 is CASKGANSYEQYF. The CDR3 DNA is TGTGCCAGCAAAGGGGCCAACTCCTACGAGCAGTACTTC.

This chain connects TRBV12-5 to TRBJ2-1, with 11 bases lining up with TRBD2. This CDR3 region has 16 residues. The junction had 4 bases not matched to a gene; V was cut back by 0 bases and J by 6 bases. CDR1 is LGHNT, CDR2 FRNRAP, per germline. CDR3 amino acids: CASGLVIAGGFNEQFF. CDR3 nucleotide sequence: TGTGCTAGTGGTTTGGTAATAGCGGGGGGGTTCAATGAGCAGTTCTTC.

This clone was seen only once. The chain uses TRBV2 and TRBJ1-3; 7 positions agree with TRBD1. Trimming took 6 bases from V and 4 from J; bases not matched to a gene: 0. CDR1 is SNHLY and CDR2 is FYNNEI in the germline V gene. The CDR3 contains 12 residues. CDR3 sequence reads: CASRDRGNTIYF. The CDR3 nucleotides are TGTGCCAGCAGGGACAGGGGAAACACCATATATTTT.

This chain uses TRBV30 with TRBJ1-5; D might be TRBD1 (6 bases). There are 16 residues in the CDR3. V lost 0 bases and J lost 0, with 12 bases in between. Looked up from germline, CDR1 is GTSNPN and CDR2 is SVGIG (reference sequence). CDR3 nucleotide sequence: TGTGCCTGGAGTGTACAGGGAGGCTATAGCAATCAGCCCCAGCATTTT. As protein: CAWSVQGGYSNQPQHF.

The chain couples TRBV2 to TRBJ1-2, with 7 bases identical to TRBD1. The CDR3 runs 14 residues. V was clipped by 0 bases and J by 2 bases; unmatched bases: 0. In germline, CDR1 is SNHLY, CDR2 FYNNEI. In DNA form, the CDR3 reads TGTGCCAGCAGTGAAGCAGGGGGCAACTATGGCTACACCTTC. Protein sequence: CASSEAGGNYGYTF.

The gene calls are TRBV4-1 and TRBJ2-1, with TRBD1 as a possible D gene (5 bases). This CDR3 is 17 amino acids long. Trimming pared 4 bases from V and 2 bases from J, leaving 18 bases between. Germline CDR1 is MGHRA and CDR2 is YSYEKL. The CDR3 DNA reads as TGCGCCAGCAGCCTCAAGGAGTCCAGGGTGGCCTACAATGAGCAGTTCTTC. It translates to CASSLKESRVAYNEQFF.